The rows below give T cell receptor beta chains drawn from one sample of a study of CD8+CD57+ T cells in acquired aplastic anemia. Using its own MiXCR run on the reads, TCRdb lists one record per CDR3 protein. The sample includes 200,000 to 250,000 distinct CDR3 sequences, 55% to 65% seen only once; the top ten take about 60%. Material: sorted CD4+, CD8+, or CD8+CD57+ T cells (not recorded which) from PBMCs. These receptors were obtained from a human donor with aplastic anemia. The CDR3 runs from the conserved cysteine through the conserved F or W. Each record gives: clone size, D gene, V gene, J gene, CDR3 protein, CDR3 DNA. D genes are given only for firm matches. The listing skips clone size in some rows; elsewhere it reads once, few, many or a size class.

size: few; D: -; V: TRBV10-1; J: TRBJ2-7; CDR3: CASSELEVAYEQYF; DNA: TGCGCCAGCAGTGAATTGGAGGTTGCCTACGAGCAGTACTTC
size: -; D: -; V: TRBV9; J: TRBJ1-3; CDR3: CASSVDGNTIYF; DNA: TGTGCCAGCAGCGTAGACGGGAACACCATATATTTT
size: -; D: -; V: TRBV9; J: TRBJ2-2; CDR3: CASSVSFGWGAGELFF; DNA: TGTGCCAGCAGCGTATCTTTCGGGTGGGGTGCCGGGGAGCTGTTTTTT
size: -; D: -; V: TRBV7-9; J: TRBJ2-3; CDR3: CASSPTRASDTQYF; DNA: TGTGCCAGCAGCCCAACTCGAGCCTCGGATACGCAGTATTTT
size: -; D: -; V: TRBV7-9; J: TRBJ1-4; CDR3: CASSSGGVGEKLFF; DNA: TGTGCCAGCTCCTCAGGCGGCGTCGGTGAAAAACTGTTTTTT
size: -; D: -; V: TRBV20-1; J: TRBJ1-1; CDR3: CSAREDIREAFF; DNA: TGCAGTGCTAGAGAAGACATTAGAGAAGCTTTCTTT
size: many; D: TRBD1; V: TRBV3-1; J: TRBJ1-2; CDR3: CASSQGGQEHYGYTF; DNA: TGTGCCAGCAGCCAGGGCGGACAGGAGCACTATGGCTACACCTTC
size: many; D: -; V: TRBV30; J: TRBJ1-5; CDR3: CAWSHGGNQPQHF; DNA: TGTGCCTGGAGCCACGGAGGCAATCAGCCCCAGCATTTT
size: -; D: -; V: TRBV7-9; J: TRBJ2-2; CDR3: CASSYLTLSTGELFF; DNA: TGTGCCAGCAGCTATCTGACCCTTTCCACCGGGGAGCTGTTTTTT
size: many; D: -; V: TRBV15; J: TRBJ1-3; CDR3: CATQGSGNTIYF; DNA: TGTGCCACCCAGGGCTCCGGAAACACCATATATTTT
size: few; D: -; V: TRBV13; J: TRBJ2-1; CDR3: CATALGLGGINEQFF; DNA: TGTGCCACTGCCCTCGGCCTTGGGGGCATAAATGAGCAGTTCTTC
size: few; D: -; V: TRBV19; J: TRBJ2-1; CDR3: CASSIGLNEQFF; DNA: TGTGCCAGTAGTATCGGGCTGAATGAGCAGTTCTTC
size: -; D: TRBD2; V: TRBV20-1; J: TRBJ2-5; CDR3: CSAGTSFPTETQYF; DNA: TGCAGTGCTGGGACTAGCTTTCCTACGGAGACCCAGTACTTC
size: -; D: -; V: TRBV2; J: TRBJ2-1; CDR3: CASRGLMVLEQFF; DNA: TGTGCCAGCAGGGGGCTAATGGTGCTTGAGCAGTTCTTC
size: -; D: -; V: TRBV5-1; J: TRBJ2-1; CDR3: CASSPDLNEQFF; DNA: TGCGCCAGCAGCCCCGATCTCAATGAGCAGTTCTTC
size: -; D: TRBD1; V: TRBV19; J: TRBJ2-5; CDR3: CATGTTRQGAGETQYF; DNA: TGTGCCACTGGCACGACTCGACAGGGGGCAGGAGAGACCCAGTACTTC
size: -; D: TRBD1; V: TRBV7-6; J: TRBJ1-4; CDR3: CASSDGTGGSLELFF; DNA: TGTGCCAGCAGCGATGGGACAGGGGGCTCATTGGAACTGTTTTTT
size: -; D: -; V: TRBV2; J: TRBJ1-6; CDR3: CASRQGPVDSPLHF; DNA: TGTGCCAGCAGGCAGGGTCCCGTTGATTCACCCCTCCACTTT
size: once; D: -; V: TRBV10-2; J: TRBJ2-7; CDR3: CASSESNGAAYEQYF; DNA: TGCGCCAGCAGTGAGTCTAACGGGGCAGCCTACGAGCAGTACTTC
size: -; D: -; V: TRBV15; J: TRBJ1-4; CDR3: CATRSVGRELFF; DNA: TGTGCCACCAGGTCGGTTGGGCGTGAACTGTTTTTT
size: -; D: -; V: TRBV19; J: TRBJ1-2; CDR3: CASSKGQGSNYGYTF; DNA: TGTGCCAGTAGTAAAGGGCAGGGTTCTAATTATGGCTACACCTTC
size: -; D: -; V: TRBV24-1; J: TRBJ1-5; CDR3: CATSGGTSNQPQHF; DNA: TGTGCCACCTCCGGGGGCACAAGCAATCAGCCCCAGCATTTT
size: -; D: -; V: TRBV12-3/TRBV12-4; J: TRBJ2-7; CDR3: CASSLPLGVNEQYF; DNA: TGTGCCAGCAGTTTGCCCCTAGGCGTCAACGAGCAGTACTTC
size: -; D: -; V: TRBV7-3; J: TRBJ2-7; CDR3: CASSWEREGEQYF; DNA: TGTGCCAGCAGCTGGGAGAGGGAAGGCGAGCAGTACTTC
size: -; D: TRBD1; V: TRBV7-9; J: TRBJ2-5; CDR3: CASSPQGTGAQETQYF; DNA: TGCGCCAGCAGCCCACAGGGGACAGGGGCCCAAGAGACCCAGTACTTC
size: -; D: TRBD1; V: TRBV20-1; J: TRBJ2-3; CDR3: CSAETGVFGTDTQYF; DNA: TGCAGTGCGGAGACAGGGGTTTTTGGCACAGATACGCAGTATTTT
size: -; D: TRBD1; V: TRBV19; J: TRBJ2-7; CDR3: CASSIGQADYEQYF; DNA: TGTGCCAGTAGTATTGGACAGGCAGACTACGAGCAGTACTTC
size: -; D: TRBD2; V: TRBV5-1; J: TRBJ2-3; CDR3: CASSLDGTTFTDTQYF; DNA: TGCGCCAGCAGCCTGGATGGGACTACGTTCACAGATACGCAGTATTTT
size: once; D: TRBD1; V: TRBV19; J: TRBJ1-1; CDR3: CASRTGELNTEAFF; DNA: TGTGCCAGTCGGACAGGGGAACTGAACACTGAAGCTTTCTTT
size: -; D: -; V: TRBV20-1; J: TRBJ2-7; CDR3: CSARGGLYEQYF; DNA: TGCAGTGCTAGGGGGGGACTCTACGAGCAGTACTTC
size: -; D: -; V: TRBV7-2; J: TRBJ1-1; CDR3: CASSLPGATGEAFF; DNA: TGTGCCAGCAGCCTCCCCGGGGCCACAGGTGAAGCTTTCTTT
size: once; D: -; V: TRBV27; J: TRBJ1-4; CDR3: CASSILEGSEKLFF; DNA: TGTGCCAGCAGTATACTAGAAGGTTCTGAAAAACTGTTTTTT
size: -; D: -; V: TRBV12-3/TRBV12-4; J: TRBJ2-3; CDR3: CASSLISGPGRGTDTQYF; DNA: TGTGCCAGCAGTTTAATCTCAGGACCAGGGCGGGGCACAGATACGCAGTATTTT
size: -; D: -; V: TRBV25-1; J: TRBJ1-3; CDR3: CVSSRGGAFSGNTIYF; DNA: TGTGTCAGCAGTAGAGGTGGGGCCTTCTCTGGAAACACCATATATTTC
size: few; D: TRBD2; V: TRBV19; J: TRBJ2-7; CDR3: CASSVLAESYEQYF; DNA: TGTGCCAGTAGTGTGCTAGCGGAATCCTACGAGCAGTACTTC
size: once; D: -; V: TRBV9; J: TRBJ1-2; CDR3: CASSSTTNYGYTF; DNA: TGTGCCAGCAGCTCCACCACTAACTATGGCTACACCTTC
size: -; D: -; V: TRBV12-3/TRBV12-4; J: TRBJ2-1; CDR3: CASSLALVVGNEQFF; DNA: TGTGCCAGCAGTTTAGCCCTAGTCGTGGGGAATGAGCAGTTCTTC
size: -; D: -; V: TRBV7-6; J: TRBJ1-2; CDR3: CASSLGLAGGGGYTF; DNA: TGTGCCAGCAGCTTAGGACTGGCGGGGGGAGGCGGCTACACCTTC
size: -; D: TRBD1; V: TRBV15; J: TRBJ2-1; CDR3: CATSSVPRTGSGEQFF; DNA: TGTGCCACCAGCAGCGTACCTCGGACAGGGTCGGGTGAGCAGTTCTTC
size: -; D: TRBD1; V: TRBV10-3; J: TRBJ1-2; CDR3: CAIGTGEYWGYTF; DNA: TGTGCCATCGGGACAGGGGAATATTGGGGCTACACCTTC
size: -; D: -; V: TRBV24-1; J: TRBJ2-1; CDR3: CATSEVGNEQFF; DNA: TGTGCCACCAGTGAGGTGGGGAATGAGCAGTTCTTC
size: -; D: -; V: TRBV24-1; J: TRBJ2-1; CDR3: CATSDIGSSYNEQFF; DNA: TGTGCCACCAGTGACATAGGGAGCTCCTACAATGAGCAGTTCTTC
size: -; D: -; V: TRBV15; J: TRBJ2-7; CDR3: CASSSIGPTYEQYF; DNA: TGTGCCAGCAGTTCCATAGGGCCCACCTACGAGCAGTACTTC
size: few; D: TRBD2; V: TRBV7-3; J: TRBJ2-1; CDR3: CASSFLAGGFNEQFF; DNA: TGTGCCAGCAGCTTCCTAGCGGGGGGCTTCAATGAGCAGTTCTTC
size: few; D: -; V: TRBV6-5; J: TRBJ1-4; CDR3: CASSLGLNNEKLFF; DNA: TGTGCCAGCAGTTTGGGGCTGAATAATGAAAAACTGTTTTTT
size: -; D: -; V: TRBV2; J: TRBJ1-3; CDR3: CASQQGTGNTIYF; DNA: TGTGCCAGCCAACAGGGAACTGGAAACACCATATATTTT
size: few; D: TRBD2; V: TRBV9; J: TRBJ2-5; CDR3: CASSVLAGGPLETQYF; DNA: TGTGCCAGCAGCGTTCTAGCGGGAGGGCCTTTGGAGACCCAGTACTTC
size: many; D: TRBD1; V: TRBV20-1; J: TRBJ1-1; CDR3: CSAETGGGTEAFF; DNA: TGCAGTGCCGAGACAGGGGGGGGAACTGAAGCTTTCTTT